The 14 T cell receptor beta chains below come from one sample, sequenced in a study of patients and donors after allogeneic stem cell transplantation. TCRdb itself ran the RT-PCR reads through MiXCR, one entry per CDR3 protein. In the table there are hundreds of thousands of distinct CDR3 sequences, more than 15% of which are singletons. Sample: blood, either unsorted or a sorted T cell fraction (not recorded which). The receptors were sampled from a human donor who was either an allogeneic HSCT recipient or a stem cell or donor lymphocyte infusion donor (not recorded which). It is not recorded whose cells these are; they may come from a transplant donor.

This clonotype was counted only a few times. The V and J genes are TRBV12-3 or TRBV12-4 and TRBJ1-2, with 7 bases lining up with TRBD1. V lost 5 bases and J lost 4; bases outside the gene matches: 10. This CDR3 is 15 amino acids long. CDR3 bases: TGTGCCAGCAGTACCCGACAGGGCCCCCTCTATGGCTACACCTTC. Residues: CASSTRQGPLYGYTF.

This clonotype came up a few times. This sequence joins TRBV11-2 and TRBJ2-2; no firm D call. V lost 9 bases to trimming and J lost 10 bases, with 9 bases between them. CDR3 length: 10 residues. The germline V gene has CDR1 SGHAT and CDR2 FQNNGV. CDR3 amino acids: CASRNLELFF. The CDR3 nucleotides read TGTGCCAGTAGGAACTTGGAGCTGTTTTTT.

In this sample, this clonotype turned up many times. The gene calls are TRBV7-9 and TRBJ1-2, with D possibly matching TRBD1 (5 bases). The germline V and J ends were trimmed by 2 bases and 3 bases, with 10 bases remaining between them. Germline values: CDR1 SEHNR, CDR2 FQNEAQ (reference sequence). This CDR3 has 14 amino acids. CDR3 in DNA: TGTGCCAGCAGCTTACTAAGGGGTGACTATGGCTACACCTTC. This gives the protein CASSLLRGDYGYTF.

This clonotype has a count of ten or more. DNA of the CDR3: TGTGCCAGCAGCTCCCCGACTAGCGGGGGATACAATGAGCAGTTCTTC. It codes for CASSSPTSGGYNEQFF. V is TRBV7-3 and J is TRBJ2-1; 12 positions agree with TRBD2. Germline CDR1 reads SGHTA; CDR2 reads FQGTGA. With V trimmed by 4 bases and J by 4 bases, 5 bases remained unmatched. The length of the CDR3 is 16 residues. Full variable domain (remainder filled in from reference TRBV7-3 and TRBJ2-1): GAGVSQTPSNKVTEKGKYVELRCDPISGHTALYWYRQSLGQGPEFLIYFQGTGAADDSGLPNDRFFAVRPEGSVSTLKIQRTERGDSAVYLCASSSPTSGGYNEQFFGPGTRLTVL.

This CDR3 is CSAPLADNTGELFF. The CDR3 nucleotides read TGCAGTGCGCCTCTAGCGGATAACACCGGGGAGCTGTTTTTT. The chain links TRBV20-1 to TRBJ2-2, with 7 positions matching TRBD2. CDR3 size: 14 residues. Losses at the gene ends were 6 bases for V and 2 bases for J; bases not matched to a gene: 6. Per germline, CDR1 DFQATT and CDR2 SNEGSKA (reference sequence).

This clonotype appeared a few times. V gene TRBV12-3 or TRBV12-4 combines with J gene TRBJ1-2; D might be TRBD1 (6 bases). CDR3 size: 15 residues. Deletions cut 5 bases from V and 3 bases from J, with 16 bases between. The CDR3 DNA is TGTGCCAGCAGTCCACTACAGGGTTTCTACTATGGCTACACCTTC. Protein: CASSPLQGFYYGYTF.

This clonotype has at least ten counts. The rearrangement links TRBV7-9 to TRBJ1-1; D remains ambiguous. Trimming took 2 bases from V and 0 from J, leaving 7 bases between them. The CDR3 is 14 amino acids. Germline CDR1 is SEHNR and CDR2 is FQNEAQ (reference sequence). CDR3 region: CASSLFGMNTEAFF. In DNA form, the CDR3 reads TGTGCCAGCAGCTTATTTGGGATGAACACTGAAGCTTTCTTT. The complete variable domain, with remaining parts taken from reference TRBV7-9 and TRBJ1-1, reads DTGVSQNPRHKITKRGQNVTFRCDPISEHNRLYWYRQTLGQGPEFLTYFQNEAQLEKSRLLSDRFSAERPKGSFSTLEIQRTEQGDSAMYLCASSLFGMNTEAFFGQGTRLTVV.

The gene calls are TRBV5-1 and TRBJ2-1; 9 bases are a match to TRBD2. V lost 3 bases and J lost 4; bases outside the gene matches: 8. CDR1 is SGHRS and CDR2 is YFSETQ in the germline V gene. CDR3 length equals 16 residues. The CDR3 sequence: CASSYFSGGTYNEQFF. The CDR3, as DNA: TGCGCCAGCAGCTACTTTAGCGGGGGAACGTACAATGAGCAGTTCTTC.

This clonotype was found a few times. V gene TRBV4-1 combines with J gene TRBJ2-5; D is perhaps TRBD1 or TRBD2 (6 bases each). There are 14 residues in the CDR3. Germline V gives CDR1 MGHRA, CDR2 YSYEKL. V was shortened by 4 bases and J by 5 bases, with 14 bases between the two germline ends. The CDR3 DNA is TGCGCCAGCAGCCGGACAGACGGAGGGGAGACCCAGTACTTC. It codes for CASSRTDGGETQYF.

This rearrangement joins TRBV6-6 to TRBJ2-3; unclear D gene. The germline V gene has CDR1 MNHNY and CDR2 SVGAGI (reference sequence). This CDR3 contains 11 residues. V lost 8 bases, J lost 6 bases, and 9 bases lay in between. The CDR3 sequence is CASYFPDTQYF. The CDR3 DNA sequence: TGTGCCAGCTACTTCCCCGATACGCAGTATTTT.

The chain recombines TRBV7-6 with TRBJ2-7; D perhaps matches TRBD2 (5 bases). Germline V CDR1 and CDR2: SGHVS, FNYEAQ. V was shortened by 5 bases and J by 7 bases, with 12 bases between the two germline ends. The CDR3 runs to 12 residues. CDR3 in amino acids: CASSLDSAEQYF. CDR3 sequence (DNA): TGTGCCAGCAGCCTGGACTCCGCGGAGCAGTACTTC.

This clonotype was picked up a small number of times. This sequence joins TRBV30 and TRBJ2-2; 7 bases agree with TRBD2. There are 15 residues in the CDR3. CDR1 is GTSNPN and CDR2 is SVGIG in the germline V gene (reference sequence). J gave up 5 bases and V 0 bases, and 6 bases lay outside the gene matches. The CDR3 DNA reads TGTGCCTGGAGTGTCGTGGGTAGCGGGACCGGGGAGCTGTTTTTT. Amino acid sequence: CAWSVVGSGTGELFF.

This clonotype was seen only a few times. The gene calls are TRBV3-1 and TRBJ2-2; D not certain. Germline-derived CDR1 and CDR2 are LGHDT and YNNKEL (reference sequence). V was pared by 5 bases and J by 6 bases, with 13 bases between. The CDR3 has 14 amino acids. CDR3 residues: CASSGLINAGELFF. The DNA for the CDR3 is TGTGCCAGCAGCGGCCTGATAAACGCCGGGGAGCTGTTTTTT.

This sequence joins TRBV30 and TRBJ1-1, with TRBD1 identical over 7 bases. The CDR3 is 13 residues long. V lost 4 bases, J lost 11 bases, and 13 bases stayed unmatched. From germline, CDR1 is GTSNPN and CDR2 SVGIG (reference sequence). CDR3 sequence: CAWNKGGELAAFF. CDR3 nucleotide sequence: TGTGCCTGGAACAAAGGGGGCGAGTTAGCCGCTTTCTTT.